These 27 T cell receptor beta chains came from one sample sequenced in a study of healthy donors' naive CD4 and CD8 T cells. Starting from about 470 ng of total RNA, TCR libraries were made with linear amplification. TCRdb processed the reads anew with MiXCR; each CDR3 protein has one entry. Among 200,000 or so distinct CDR3 sequences listed, about four fifths were seen once. The sequenced sample consisted of naive CD4+ and CD8+ T cells sorted from blood, pooled from several donors. These receptors all stem from a pool of human donors in good health; the sample pools cells from several healthy donors.

The gene calls are TRBV29-1 and TRBJ2-7, with TRBD1 matching 11 bases. V was pared by 4 bases and J by 6 bases, with 5 bases of the junction left unmatched. In germline, CDR1 is SQVTM, CDR2 ANQGSEA. This CDR3 has 13 residues. The CDR3 protein is CSVVGTGGFEQYF. CDR3 sequence (DNA): TGCAGCGTTGTAGGGACAGGGGGTTTCGAGCAGTACTTC.

V gene TRBV29-1 combines with J gene TRBJ1-1, with 9 bases matching TRBD1. The V and J ends lost 6 bases and 14 bases, in that order; junction bases with no gene match: 16. The CDR3 totals 13 residues. Germline CDR1 is SQVTM and CDR2 is ANQGSEA. The CDR3 sequence is CSVAGGQGPEWFF. CDR3 DNA sequence: TGCAGCGTCGCGGGAGGACAGGGGCCGGAGTGGTTCTTT.

CDR3 residues: CSAVLARGSYEQYF. Written as DNA, the CDR3 is TGCAGCGCGGTACTAGCGAGGGGCTCCTACGAGCAGTACTTC. The chain carries TRBV29-1 and TRBJ2-7; TRBD2 agrees at 7 bases. Germline trimming cut 7 bases from V and 0 bases from J; bases unmatched to any gene: 9. Germline CDR1 SQVTM, CDR2 ANQGSEA. This CDR3 is 14 amino acids long.

The chain links TRBV29-1 to TRBJ2-5; tentative D call: TRBD2 (5 bases). The V gene's germline CDR1 is SQVTM and CDR2 ANQGSEA. The CDR3 consists of 13 residues. V was clipped by 6 bases and J by 0 bases, with 11 bases between them. The CDR3 here is CSVRGQYQETQYF. CDR3 sequence (DNA): TGCAGCGTACGAGGGCAGTACCAAGAGACCCAGTACTTC.

The V gene is TRBV29-1, the J gene TRBJ1-3; D gene uncertain. Germline V gene sequence: CDR1 SQVTM, CDR2 ANQGSEA. Trimming left V 5 bases short and J 0 bases short, with 8 bases between. The CDR3 is made up of 13 amino acids. CDR3 DNA: TGCAGCGTTACCGGACTCTCTGGAAACACCATATATTTT. Protein product: CSVTGLSGNTIYF.

V gene TRBV3-1 combines with J gene TRBJ1-2; a weak D match, TRBD1 (6 bases). Trimming cost V 0 bases and J 2 bases, with 10 bases left between them. The CDR3 length is 15 residues. Germline V gives CDR1 LGHDT, CDR2 YNNKEL (reference sequence). CDR3 bases: TGTGCCAGCAGCCAAGAAGGGGACACAAACTATGGCTACACCTTC. It is translated as CASSQEGDTNYGYTF.

This sequence joins TRBV6-6 and TRBJ2-7, with 7 bases lining up with TRBD1. Germline CDR1 reads MNHNY; CDR2 reads SVGAGI (reference sequence). The CDR3 runs 15 residues. Germline trimming cut 3 bases from V and 0 bases from J; bases unmatched to any gene: 5. CDR3: CASSYSDRHSYEQYF. The CDR3 coding sequence is TGTGCCAGCAGTTATTCGGACAGGCACTCCTACGAGCAGTACTTC.

The chain is built from TRBV19 and TRBJ2-1; no definite D call. Germline-derived CDR1 and CDR2 are LNHDA and SQIVND (reference sequence). The V and J ends lost 3 bases and 7 bases respectively, with 7 bases between them. The CDR3 sequence is 12 residues long. The CDR3: CASSIGINEQFF. CDR3 DNA: TGTGCCAGTAGTATCGGTATTAATGAGCAGTTCTTC.

V and J are TRBV19 and TRBJ2-1; D is unresolved. The ends were cut back, 2 bases at V and 0 bases at J, with 5 bases in the middle. CDR3 length equals 14 residues. Germline V gene data show CDR1 as LNHDA and CDR2 as SQIVND (reference sequence). CDR3 amino acids: CASSIRASYNEQFF. As DNA, the CDR3 is TGTGCCAGTAGTATAAGGGCCTCCTACAATGAGCAGTTCTTC.

The table lists this clonotype with a few counts. The chain carries TRBV6-5 and TRBJ1-1, with D maybe TRBD1 (6 bases). Trimming took 10 bases from V and 4 from J, leaving 10 bases between them. Germline values: CDR1 MNHEY, CDR2 SVGAGI. The CDR3 extends over 11 amino acids. The CDR3 nucleotides read TGTGCCACCCTACAGGGCACTGAAGCTTTCTTT. Protein sequence: CATLQGTEAFF.

The chain links TRBV6-2 or TRBV6-3 to TRBJ1-5, with D hard to call. The V end was cut by 4 bases, the J end by 6 bases, with 16 bases between. Per the germline V gene, CDR1 is MNHEY and CDR2 is SVGEGT. CDR3 length: 15 amino acids. The CDR3 loop reads CASSFHLPVGQPQHF. CDR3 DNA sequence: TGTGCCAGCAGTTTCCACCTTCCCGTCGGTCAGCCCCAGCATTTT.

This clonotype was seen only once. This chain connects TRBV5-5 to TRBJ2-1, with TRBD2 identical over 10 bases. Germline assignment: CDR1 SGHKS and CDR2 YYEKEE (reference sequence). V dropped 2 bases and J dropped 3; count of bases not matched to a gene: 11. The CDR3 runs to 18 residues. In DNA form, the CDR3 reads TGTGCCAGCAGCTTCGGGCTAGCGGGAGAGGTAGTCTACAATGAGCAGTTCTTC. Protein: CASSFGLAGEVVYNEQFF.

This clonotype has just a few counts. The chain recombines TRBV6-5 with TRBJ1-1; D perhaps matches TRBD1 (5 bases). Germline V CDR1 and CDR2: MNHEY, SVGAGI. The CDR3 extends over 15 amino acids. The V and J ends lost 6 bases and 4 bases respectively, with 18 bases between them. CDR3 amino acids: CASRDYGAASTEAFF. DNA for the CDR3: TGTGCCAGCAGGGACTACGGGGCGGCGTCCACTGAAGCTTTCTTT.

V and J are TRBV27 and TRBJ1-1, with D tentatively TRBD1 (5 bases). Per germline, CDR1 MNHEY and CDR2 SMNVEV (reference sequence). The CDR3 sequence is 13 residues long. Trimming took 5 bases from V and 5 from J, leaving 12 bases between them. CDR3 nucleotide sequence: TGTGCCAGCAGTCCAGGGCCCATTACTGAAGCTTTCTTT. It translates to CASSPGPITEAFF.

V gene TRBV27 combines with J gene TRBJ2-1; D perhaps matches TRBD2 (6 bases). This CDR3 region has 15 residues. Trimming removed 6 bases at V and 2 bases at J, with 14 bases between. CDR1 is MNHEY, CDR2 SMNVEV, per germline (reference sequence). As DNA, the CDR3 is TGTGCCAGCAGGTCCTTTAGCGGCCCCTACAATGAGCAGTTCTTC. It encodes CASRSFSGPYNEQFF.

In its sample, this clonotype was seen a few times. The chain couples TRBV6-2 or TRBV6-3 to TRBJ2-1; no definite D call. The V and J ends lost 7 bases and 0 bases respectively, with 16 bases between them. Germline values: CDR1 MNHEY, CDR2 SVGEGT. This CDR3 has 16 amino acids. CDR3 in DNA: TGTGCCAGCACCACCGGGCCACTGAGCTCCTACAATGAGCAGTTCTTC. It specifies CASTTGPLSSYNEQFF.

V usage is TRBV11-3 and J usage is TRBJ1-5; D might be TRBD1 (5 bases). The CDR3 totals 13 residues. V lost 3 bases, J lost 6 bases, and 9 bases lay in between. Germline V gene lookup returns CDR1 SGHNT and CDR2 YENEEA. Written as DNA, the CDR3 is TGTGCCAGCAGCTTGACGGGGCGTCAGCCCCAGCATTTT. Protein sequence: CASSLTGRQPQHF.

This clonotype has just a few counts. This chain joins TRBV6-5 and TRBJ2-1; D is undetermined. Trimming left V 0 bases short and J 4 bases short, with 7 bases between. The CDR3 is made up of 14 amino acids. The germline V gene has CDR1 MNHEY and CDR2 SVGAGI. CDR3 sequence (DNA): TGTGCCAGCAGTTACTCTCCCAGATACAATGAGCAGTTCTTC. It codes for CASSYSPRYNEQFF.

The chain has TRBV30 and TRBJ2-7; 10 bases fit TRBD2. The germline CDR1 and CDR2 sequences are GTSNPN and SVGIG (reference sequence). Trimming cost V 3 bases and J 3 bases; bases outside gene matches: 5. The CDR3 spans 14 residues. CDR3 DNA sequence: TGTGCCTGGAGCTGGACTAGCGGAGGCTACGAGCAGTACTTC. The encoded protein is CAWSWTSGGYEQYF.

V and J are TRBV5-1 and TRBJ1-1; D is ambiguous. Between the trimmed V and J ends, which lost 0 bases and 2 bases, there was a span of 8 bases. CDR1 is SGHRS and CDR2 is YFSETQ in the germline V gene. The CDR3 runs to 14 residues. CDR3 residues: CASSLDRPNTEAFF. The CDR3, as DNA: TGCGCCAGCAGCTTGGACAGACCAAACACTGAAGCTTTCTTT.

This clonotype was found a few times. The V and J genes are TRBV6-5 and TRBJ2-3, with TRBD2 matching 14 bases. Germline V gives CDR1 MNHEY, CDR2 SVGAGI. J was trimmed by 5 bases and V by 0 bases; bases with no gene match: 4. The CDR3 totals 17 residues. This CDR3 reads CASSYSKTSGREDTQYF. The DNA for the CDR3 is TGTGCCAGCAGTTACTCGAAGACTAGCGGGAGGGAAGATACGCAGTATTTT.

This rearrangement joins TRBV6-2 or TRBV6-3 to TRBJ1-1; D remains ambiguous. Germline V gene lookup returns CDR1 MNHEY and CDR2 SVGEGT. The V gene lost 0 bases and the J gene lost 7 bases, with 9 bases spanning the gap. There are 13 residues in the CDR3. The CDR3 nucleotides read TGTGCCAGCAGTTACTCGACGCGGTATGAAGCTTTCTTT. It yields the protein CASSYSTRYEAFF.

The sample holds a few counts of this clonotype. V and J are TRBV29-1 and TRBJ1-1, with D possibly matching TRBD1 (5 bases). The germline V gene has CDR1 SQVTM and CDR2 ANQGSEA. Trimming cost V 5 bases and J 0 bases, with 13 bases left between them. This CDR3 has 14 amino acids. CDR3 amino acids: CSVSAGTVNTEAFF. CDR3 nucleotides: TGCAGCGTTTCGGCAGGGACGGTGAACACTGAAGCTTTCTTT. The variable domain in full, with the rest retrieved from reference TRBV29-1 and TRBJ1-1, is SAVISQKPSRDICQRGTSLTIQCQVDSQVTMMFWYRQQPGQSLTLIATANQGSEATYESGFVIDKFPISRPNLTFSTLTVSNMSPEDSSIYLCSVSAGTVNTEAFFGQGTRLTVV.

This clonotype was counted a few times. V usage is TRBV18 and J usage is TRBJ2-7; no clear D. This CDR3 region has 10 residues. The germline V gene has CDR1 KGHSH and CDR2 LQKENI. Deletions cut 5 bases from V and 3 bases from J, with 2 bases between. The CDR3 loop reads CASSFYEQYF. Here the CDR3 DNA reads TGTGCCAGCTCATTCTACGAGCAGTACTTC.

The rearrangement links TRBV6-5 to TRBJ2-4, with 9 nucleotides matching TRBD1. Germline lookup yields CDR1 MNHEY and CDR2 SVGAGI. The CDR3 contains 17 residues. V lost 0 bases to trimming and J lost 6 bases; unmatched junction nucleotides: 9. This CDR3 reads CASSYSGGTGIGNIQYF. In nucleotides, the CDR3 is TGTGCCAGCAGTTACTCGGGAGGGACAGGGATCGGAAACATTCAGTACTTC.

This sequence joins TRBV15 and TRBJ2-3; D is ambiguous. From germline, CDR1 is LNHNV and CDR2 YYDKDF (reference sequence). Trimming took 0 bases from V and 0 from J, leaving 10 bases between them. The CDR3 is made up of 16 amino acids. This CDR3 reads CATSRERPGSTDTQYF. CDR3 in DNA: TGTGCCACCAGCAGAGAGAGGCCAGGTAGCACAGATACGCAGTATTTT.

This clonotype was seen more than once but under ten times. The chain recombines TRBV13 with TRBJ1-1, with D hard to call. V lost 8 bases, J lost 2 bases, and 12 bases lay in between. The length of the CDR3 is 13 residues. CDR1 is PRHDT, CDR2 FYEKMQ, per germline (reference sequence). Written as DNA, the CDR3 is TGTGCCAGCGGAGGGAATCTTAACACTGAAGCTTTCTTT. Its translation: CASGGNLNTEAFF.